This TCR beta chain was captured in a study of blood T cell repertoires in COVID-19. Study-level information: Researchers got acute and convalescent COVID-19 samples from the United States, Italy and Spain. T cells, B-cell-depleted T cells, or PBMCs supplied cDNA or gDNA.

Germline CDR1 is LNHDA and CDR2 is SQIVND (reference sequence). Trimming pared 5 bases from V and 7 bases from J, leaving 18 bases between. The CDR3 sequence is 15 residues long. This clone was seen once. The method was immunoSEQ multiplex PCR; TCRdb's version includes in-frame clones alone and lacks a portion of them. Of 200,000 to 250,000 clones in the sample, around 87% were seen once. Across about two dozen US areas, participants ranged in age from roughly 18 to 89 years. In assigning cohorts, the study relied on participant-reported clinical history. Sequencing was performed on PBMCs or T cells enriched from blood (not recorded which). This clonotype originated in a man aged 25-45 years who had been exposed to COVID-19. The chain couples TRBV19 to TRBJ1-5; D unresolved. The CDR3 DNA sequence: TGTGCCAGTAGTCTCCGACAAGCTAGGGAGCAGCCCCAGCATTTT. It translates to CASSLRQAREQPQHF.